This T cell receptor (beta chain) is from a study of T cell responses to AZD1222 COVID-19 vaccine. Study outcomes and limitations: The donor cohort was predominantly white British with a female majority, and clonal diversity may have been underestimated. Reports say nearly half of spike-specific TCRs go after unmutated variant regions. The peak T cell response came first, and repertoires were sampled only after it. Spike-spanning, vaccine-associated CD4 TCRs were dominant at 160-218 and 743-854.

The CDR3 has 15 residues. V lost 4 bases, J lost 1 base, and 15 bases lay in between. CDR1 is SGDLS and CDR2 is YYNGEE in the germline V gene. Sequencing was performed with immunoSEQ multiplex PCR; in TCRdb, only in-frame clones are kept and a portion is missing. Of approximately 150,000 clones listed, 70% to 90% are singletons. On this clone: Its antigen remains unidentified.

This sequence was found in an adult who received the MenACWY meningococcal vaccine as a control. The source material was peripheral blood, sampled 28 days after the second dose of the MenACWY control vaccine. The chain is built from TRBV9 and TRBJ2-7; D uncertain. The DNA for the CDR3 is TGTGCCAGCAGCTTCTCAACATCGGAATCCTACGAGCAGTACTTC. This codes for CASSFSTSESYEQYF. The entire variable domain, with the rest obtained from reference TRBV9 and TRBJ2-7, is as follows: DSGVTQTPKHLITATGQRVTLRCSPRSGDLSVYWYQQSLDQGLQFLIQYYNGEERAKGNILERFSAQQFPDLHSELNLSSLELGDSALYFCASSFSTSESYEQYFGPGTRLTVT.